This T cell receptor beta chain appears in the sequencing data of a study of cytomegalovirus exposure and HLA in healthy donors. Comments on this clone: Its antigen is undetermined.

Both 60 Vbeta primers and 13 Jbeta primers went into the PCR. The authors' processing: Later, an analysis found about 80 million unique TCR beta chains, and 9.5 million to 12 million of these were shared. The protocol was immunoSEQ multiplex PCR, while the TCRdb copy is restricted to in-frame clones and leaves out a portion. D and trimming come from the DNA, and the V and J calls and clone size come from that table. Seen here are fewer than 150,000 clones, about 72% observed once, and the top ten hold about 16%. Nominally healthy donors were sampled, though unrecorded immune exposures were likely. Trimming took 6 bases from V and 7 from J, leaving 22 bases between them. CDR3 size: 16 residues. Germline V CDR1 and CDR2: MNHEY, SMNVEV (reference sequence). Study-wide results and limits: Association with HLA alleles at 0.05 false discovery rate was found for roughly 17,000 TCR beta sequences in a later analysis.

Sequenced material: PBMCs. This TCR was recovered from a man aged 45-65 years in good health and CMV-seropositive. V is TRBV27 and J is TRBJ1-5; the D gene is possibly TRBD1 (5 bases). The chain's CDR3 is CASRVTVGGVGQPQHF. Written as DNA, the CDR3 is TGTGCCAGCAGGGTGACAGTGGGGGGGGTAGGGCAGCCCCAGCATTTT.